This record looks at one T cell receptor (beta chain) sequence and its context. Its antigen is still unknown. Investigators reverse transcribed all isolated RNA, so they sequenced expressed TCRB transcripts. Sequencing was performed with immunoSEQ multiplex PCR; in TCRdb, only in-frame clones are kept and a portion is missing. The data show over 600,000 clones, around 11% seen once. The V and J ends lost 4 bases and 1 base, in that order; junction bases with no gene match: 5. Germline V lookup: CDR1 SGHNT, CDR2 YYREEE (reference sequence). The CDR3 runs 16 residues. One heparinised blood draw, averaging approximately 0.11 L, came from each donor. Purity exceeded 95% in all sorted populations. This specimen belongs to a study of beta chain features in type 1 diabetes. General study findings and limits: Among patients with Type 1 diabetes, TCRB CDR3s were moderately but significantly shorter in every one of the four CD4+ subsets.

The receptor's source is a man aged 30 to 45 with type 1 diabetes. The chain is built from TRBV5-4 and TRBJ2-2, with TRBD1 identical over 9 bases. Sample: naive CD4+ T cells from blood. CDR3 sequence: CASSPQGAWNTGELFF. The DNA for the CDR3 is TGTGCCAGCAGCCCACAGGGGGCGTGGAACACCGGGGAGCTGTTTTTT.